Each of the 5 T cell receptor beta chains below was sequenced from the same sample in a study of tumor-infiltrating lymphocytes in localized non-small cell lung cancer. Repertoires were generated with immunoSEQ multiplex PCR, while TCRdb's copy carries only in-frame clones and drops some. The sample carries about 12,000 clones, about 78% recorded once. Material: lung tumor tissue. The receptor set was obtained from a human donor with non-small cell lung cancer.

The V gene is TRBV13, the J gene TRBJ2-7; D tentatively fits TRBD1 or TRBD2 (5 bases each). The CDR3 runs to 14 residues. The V end lost 5 bases, the J end lost 2 bases, and 13 bases lay between the germline ends. Germline CDR1 PRHDT, CDR2 FYEKMQ (reference sequence). The CDR3 region is CASSQGRATYEQYF. CDR3 bases: TGTGCCAGCAGCCAGGGACGGGCCACCTACGAGCAGTACTTC. Looking up the rest from reference TRBV13 and TRBJ2-7 gives the full variable domain: AAGVIQSPRHLIKEKRETATLKCYPIPRHDTVYWYQQGPGQDPQFLISFYEKMQSDKGSIPDRFSAQQFSDYHSELNMSSLELGDSALYFCASSQGRATYEQYFGPGTRLTVT.

The J gene is TRBJ2-1, the V gene TRBV28; D not certain. Trimming stripped 6 bases from V and 3 bases from J, with 6 bases between. The CDR3 sequence is 12 residues long. The germline V gene encodes CDR1 MDHEN and CDR2 SYDVKM. The CDR3 region has the DNA TGTGCCAGCAGAAATTACTACAATGAGCAGTTCTTC. Protein: CASRNYYNEQFF.

The chain joins TRBV27 to TRBJ1-6; no reliable D call. The V end was cut by 6 bases, the J end by 0 bases, with 6 bases between. The CDR3 is made up of 14 amino acids. CDR1 and CDR2 from the germline V gene are MNHEY and SMNVEV (reference sequence). DNA for the CDR3: TGTGCCAGCAGGGGCCTCTCCTATAATTCACCCCTCCACTTT. Amino acid sequence: CASRGLSYNSPLHF.

The chain joins TRBV13 to TRBJ1-2, with 8 nucleotides matching TRBD1. Germline V gene lookup returns CDR1 PRHDT and CDR2 FYEKMQ (reference sequence). Germline trimming cut 0 bases from V and 3 bases from J; bases unmatched to any gene: 0. The length of the CDR3 is 14 residues. CDR3 DNA: TGTGCCAGCAGCTTAGGGACAGGGGACTATGGCTACACCTTC. It translates to CASSLGTGDYGYTF.

The V call is TRBV7-9, the J call TRBJ2-2; D uncertain. The CDR3 extends over 14 amino acids. V was pared by 8 bases and J by 0 bases, with 10 bases between. Germline V gene sequence: CDR1 SEHNR, CDR2 FQNEAQ (reference sequence). CDR3: CASPDWANTGELFF. For the CDR3, the DNA is TGTGCCAGCCCGGATTGGGCGAACACCGGGGAGCTGTTTTTT.